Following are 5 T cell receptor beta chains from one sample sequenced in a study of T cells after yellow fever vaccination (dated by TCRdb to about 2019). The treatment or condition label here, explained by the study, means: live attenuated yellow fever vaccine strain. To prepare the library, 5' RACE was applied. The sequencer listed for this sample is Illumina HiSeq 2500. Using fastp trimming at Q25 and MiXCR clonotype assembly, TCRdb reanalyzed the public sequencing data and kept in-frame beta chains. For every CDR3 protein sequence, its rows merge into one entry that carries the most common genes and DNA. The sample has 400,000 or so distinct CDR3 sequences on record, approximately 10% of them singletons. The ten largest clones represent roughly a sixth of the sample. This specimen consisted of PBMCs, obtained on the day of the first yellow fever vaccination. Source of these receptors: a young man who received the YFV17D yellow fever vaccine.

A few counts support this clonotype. The CDR3 bases are TGTGCCAGCAGTTTAACTGGACAGGGTCTGAATGAGCAGTTCTTC. Translated, it gives CASSLTGQGLNEQFF. The chain has TRBV28 and TRBJ2-1, with TRBD1 identical over 8 bases. CDR3 length equals 15 residues. J gave up 7 bases and V 2 bases, and 7 bases lay outside the gene matches. The germline V gene encodes CDR1 MDHEN and CDR2 SYDVKM.

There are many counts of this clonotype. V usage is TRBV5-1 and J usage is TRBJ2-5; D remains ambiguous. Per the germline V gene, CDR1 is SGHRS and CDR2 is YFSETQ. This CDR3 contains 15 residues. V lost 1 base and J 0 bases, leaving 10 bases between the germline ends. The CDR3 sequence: CASSLIGPYQETQYF. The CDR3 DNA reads TGCGCCAGCAGCTTGATAGGTCCTTACCAAGAGACCCAGTACTTC.

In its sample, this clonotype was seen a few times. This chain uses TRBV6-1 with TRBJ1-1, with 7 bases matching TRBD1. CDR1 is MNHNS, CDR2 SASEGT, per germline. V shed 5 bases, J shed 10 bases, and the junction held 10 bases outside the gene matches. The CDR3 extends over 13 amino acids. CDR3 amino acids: CASSLRTGAVAFF. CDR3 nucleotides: TGTGCCAGCAGTCTCCGGACAGGTGCCGTAGCTTTCTTT.

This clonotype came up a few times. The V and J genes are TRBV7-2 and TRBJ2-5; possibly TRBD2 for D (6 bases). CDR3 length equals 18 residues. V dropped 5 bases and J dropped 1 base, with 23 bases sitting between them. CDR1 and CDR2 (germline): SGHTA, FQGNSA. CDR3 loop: CASSHPRRLVETQETQYF. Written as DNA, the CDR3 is TGTGCCAGCAGCCACCCGCGGCGACTAGTTGAAACCCAAGAGACCCAGTACTTC.

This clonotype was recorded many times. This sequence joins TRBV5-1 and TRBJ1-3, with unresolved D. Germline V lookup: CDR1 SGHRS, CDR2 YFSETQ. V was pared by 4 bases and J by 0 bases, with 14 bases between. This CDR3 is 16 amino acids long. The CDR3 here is CASSLQSVRSGNTIYF. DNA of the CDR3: TGCGCCAGCAGCCTGCAGAGCGTCCGCTCTGGAAACACCATATATTTT.